These 22 T cell receptor beta chains originate from one sample sequenced in a study of cytomegalovirus exposure and HLA in healthy donors. Sequenced by immunoSEQ multiplex PCR; TCRdb stores in-frame clones only, minus some. The table lists about 150,000 clones, roughly 89% of them singletons. Material for sequencing was PBMCs. These receptors originate from a woman younger than 30 in good health and CMV-seropositive.

This clone occurred a few times. J is TRBJ2-2 and V is TRBV28, with 12 positions matching TRBD2. Germline V gene data show CDR1 as MDHEN and CDR2 as SYDVKM. Trimming removed 6 bases from V and 6 bases from J; junction bases left unmatched: 5. CDR3 size: 15 residues. The CDR3 DNA sequence: TGTGCCAGCAGCCCTAGCGGGGGGGCCTCCGGGGAGCTGTTTTTT. This encodes CASSPSGGASGELFF.

The V gene is TRBV5-4, the J gene TRBJ2-7; D perhaps matches TRBD2 (6 bases). The CDR3 totals 15 residues. CDR1 is SGHNT, CDR2 YYREEE, per germline (reference sequence). Trimming took 0 bases from V and 3 from J, leaving 13 bases between them. DNA for the CDR3: TGTGCCAGCAGCTTGGCCGGGACTTTGAACTACGAGCAGTACTTC. It encodes CASSLAGTLNYEQYF.

The chain links TRBV30 to TRBJ1-3, with TRBD1 matching 9 bases. Germline V gives CDR1 GTSNPN, CDR2 SVGIG (reference sequence). CDR3 size: 17 residues. The trim removed 4 bases at V and 7 bases at J, leaving 17 bases unmatched. CDR3 region: CAWNPGRTGVFWNTIYF. Written as DNA, the CDR3 is TGTGCCTGGAATCCAGGGCGGACAGGGGTTTTTTGGAACACCATATATTTT.

This clone was counted only a few times. The chain is built from TRBV6-5 and TRBJ1-2; 7 nucleotides align to TRBD1. Germline CDR1 MNHEY, CDR2 SVGAGI. Trimming at V came to 5 bases and at J to 5 bases, leaving 8 bases not matched to a gene. This CDR3 spans 14 amino acids. Written as DNA, the CDR3 is TGTGCCAGCAGTACCCAGGGGGGTGGGTATGGCTACACCTTC. Translating gives CASSTQGGGYGYTF.

Here the CDR3 reads CASSQGTGLDYTF. In DNA, the CDR3 is TGCGCCAGCAGCCAAGGGACAGGGTTAGACTACACCTTC. The V gene is TRBV4-1, the J gene TRBJ1-2, with 8 bases fitting TRBD1. Germline V lookup: CDR1 MGHRA, CDR2 YSYEKL. V lost 1 base and J lost 10; bases outside the gene matches: 5. There are 13 residues in the CDR3.

On this clone itself: One junction end disagrees with the germline gene, perhaps due to a read error. The chain is built from TRBV5-6 and TRBJ1-2, with 7 nucleotides matching TRBD1. CDR3 length: 12 amino acids. Germline assignment: CDR1 SGHDT and CDR2 YYEEEE. As DNA, the CDR3 is TGTGCCAGCAGCAGCCGGGACAGTCCCCATCATTTC. It encodes CASSSRDSPHHF.

The rearrangement joins TRBV19 to TRBJ1-2; perhaps TRBD1 as D (6 bases). V was clipped by 7 bases and J by 8 bases, with 8 bases between them. Germline V lookup: CDR1 LNHDA, CDR2 SQIVND (reference sequence). The CDR3 extends over 10 amino acids. The DNA of the CDR3 is TGTGCCAGTAAGGGGGAGGGCTACACCTTC. The encoded protein is CASKGEGYTF.

The chain joins TRBV6-6 to TRBJ1-2, with D hard to call. The V gene lost 1 base and the J gene lost 6 bases, with 9 bases spanning the gap. The germline CDR1 and CDR2 sequences are MNHNY and SVGAGI (reference sequence). This CDR3 has 13 residues. The CDR3 sequence is CASSYLNRHGYTF. The CDR3 DNA reads as TGTGCCAGCAGTTACTTAAACAGACATGGCTACACCTTC.

The rearrangement joins TRBV6-5 to TRBJ1-4; possible D gene TRBD1, 6 bases. V shed 1 base and J shed 3 bases, with 12 bases lying between them. This CDR3 region has 16 residues. The germline gives CDR1 MNHEY, CDR2 SVGAGI. CDR3 residues: CASSYYREGPNEKLFF. In DNA, the CDR3 is TGTGCCAGCAGTTACTACAGGGAAGGACCTAATGAAAAACTGTTTTTT.

The chain uses TRBV28 and TRBJ2-7, with D possibly matching TRBD2 (7 bases). V was trimmed by 6 bases and J by 5 bases, leaving 14 bases between them. Germline CDR1 MDHEN, CDR2 SYDVKM. CDR3 length equals 13 residues. Written as DNA, the CDR3 is TGTGCCAGCAGCCTGACCGGGGGGCACGAGCAGTACTTC. Protein product: CASSLTGGHEQYF.

V gene TRBV7-2 combines with J gene TRBJ2-7; maybe TRBD1 (5 bases). The CDR3 loop spans 12 amino acids. Germline V CDR1 and CDR2: SGHTA, FQGNSA. Trimming took 7 bases from V and 2 from J, leaving 9 bases between them. CDR3: CASTDRTYEQYF. The CDR3 DNA reads TGTGCCAGCACCGACAGAACCTACGAGCAGTACTTC.

The V and J genes are TRBV14 and TRBJ1-6, with D perhaps TRBD1 (5 bases). From germline, CDR1 is SGHDN and CDR2 FVKESK. This CDR3 is 14 amino acids long. The ends were cut back, 7 bases at V and 7 bases at J, with 14 bases in the middle. DNA of the CDR3: TGTGCCAGCACACCAGGGATTTGGAATTCACCCCTCCACTTT. Translation: CASTPGIWNSPLHF.

The chain is built from TRBV7-9 and TRBJ1-6; D gene uncertain. Germline loops: CDR1 SEHNR, CDR2 FQNEAQ (reference sequence). The CDR3 runs to 15 residues. The ends were cut back, 6 bases at V and 0 bases at J, with 9 bases in the middle. CDR3: CASSVYSSYNSPLHF. DNA for the CDR3: TGTGCCAGCAGTGTTTACAGCTCCTATAATTCACCCCTCCACTTT.

This chain links TRBV5-6 with TRBJ2-1, with 13 bases fitting TRBD2. Germline V lookup: CDR1 SGHDT, CDR2 YYEEEE. J gave up 9 bases and V 5 bases, and 8 bases lay outside the gene matches. There are 15 residues in the CDR3. The CDR3 loop is CASRLGLAGVGEQFF. CDR3 coding DNA: TGTGCCAGCAGACTCGGACTAGCGGGGGTTGGTGAGCAGTTCTTC.

This clone was observed once. J is TRBJ2-7 and V is TRBV19; 11 bases are shared with TRBD1. Germline CDR1 is LNHDA and CDR2 is SQIVND (reference sequence). This CDR3 has 15 amino acids. J lost 3 bases, V lost 4 bases, and 5 bases had no gene match. The chain's CDR3 is CASSTGTGGVYEQYF. The CDR3 bases are TGTGCCAGTAGTACAGGGACAGGGGGAGTCTACGAGCAGTACTTC.

This clone showed up just a few times. The CDR3 nucleotides are TGTGCCAGCAGTCCCTCGGACGCCACGTGGACATCGGTC. Translated: CASSPSDATWTSV. The chain has TRBV27 and TRBJ2-7, with a possible D match to TRBD1 (5 bases). In germline, CDR1 is MNHEY, CDR2 SMNVEV (reference sequence). The CDR3 contains 13 residues.

The gene calls are TRBV5-1 and TRBJ2-1; the match to TRBD2 covers 8 bases. V shed 3 bases, J shed 5 bases, and the junction held 10 bases outside the gene matches. CDR3 length equals 16 residues. The germline V gene has CDR1 SGHRS and CDR2 YFSETQ. The CDR3 reads CASSWYGGAANNEQFF. CDR3 coding DNA: TGCGCCAGCAGCTGGTACGGGGGGGCCGCCAACAATGAGCAGTTCTTC.

The V gene is TRBV18, the J gene TRBJ2-7; D remains unclear. The germline V gene has CDR1 KGHSH and CDR2 LQKENI. The CDR3 is 13 amino acids. V was clipped by 6 bases and J by 3 bases, with 12 bases between them. DNA of the CDR3: TGTGCCAGCTCCGAACTAAAAGGCTACGAGCAGTACTTC. This encodes CASSELKGYEQYF.

J is TRBJ1-1 and V is TRBV7-9; D uncertain. CDR3 length equals 14 residues. Trimming took off 4 bases at V and 0 bases at J, with 9 bases between the two ends. Germline CDR1 and CDR2: SEHNR and FQNEAQ (reference sequence). The CDR3 bases are TGTGCCAGCAGCTCTACCCATCTGAACACTGAAGCTTTCTTT. Translating gives CASSSTHLNTEAFF. Variable domain in full (rest from reference TRBV7-9 and TRBJ1-1): DTGVSQNPRHKITKRGQNVTFRCDPISEHNRLYWYRQTLGQGPEFLTYFQNEAQLEKSRLLSDRFSAERPKGSFSTLEIQRTEQGDSAMYLCASSSTHLNTEAFFGQGTRLTVV.

This sequence joins TRBV11-2 and TRBJ2-1, with TRBD2 matching over 14 bases. The CDR3 has 18 residues. CDR1 is SGHAT, CDR2 FQNNGV, per germline. Trimming at V came to 5 bases and at J to 0 bases, leaving 6 bases not matched to a gene. CDR3 in DNA: TGTGCCAGCAGCAACGGACTAGCGGGGGGAAGCTCCTACAATGAGCAGTTCTTC. Amino acids: CASSNGLAGGSSYNEQFF.

Only a few counts were recorded for this clone. The chain combines TRBV11-3 with TRBJ2-7; a possible D gene is TRBD1 (6 bases). Per the germline V gene, CDR1 is SGHNT and CDR2 is YENEEA. The CDR3 covers 15 residues. V lost 6 bases and J 0 bases, leaving 15 bases between the germline ends. The CDR3 sequence: CASSLPGQSSYEQYF. DNA of the CDR3: TGTGCCAGCAGTCTTCCGGGACAAAGCTCCTACGAGCAGTACTTC.

The rearrangement joins TRBV6-6 to TRBJ2-6; maybe TRBD1 (5 bases). This CDR3 spans 16 amino acids. Trimming cost V 0 bases and J 4 bases, with 10 bases left between them. Per the germline V gene, CDR1 is MNHNY and CDR2 is SVGAGI (reference sequence). CDR3 amino acids: CASSYSQGAGANVLTF. The CDR3 DNA sequence: TGTGCCAGCAGTTACTCACAAGGGGCAGGGGCCAACGTCCTGACTTTC.